The 13 T cell receptor beta chains presented below share a single source sample, sequenced in a study of T and B cells in COVID-19 patients. BIOMED2 TRB-A/B primer pools were used in multiplex TRB PCR. TCRdb used MiXCR to reprocess the multiplex PCR reads, holding one entry per CDR3 protein. This sample has about 17,000 distinct CDR3 sequences; roughly 28% occur once, and the top ten carry around 4.2%. Each TRB amplification used roughly 220-550 ng of genomic DNA from blood. Sample: blood. These receptors came from a human donor who had recovered from COVID-19.

This chain links TRBV7-2 with TRBJ2-3; 9 nucleotides line up with TRBD2. The germline gives CDR1 SGHTA, CDR2 FQGNSA. V shed 2 bases and J 3 bases; nucleotides not matched to a gene: 12. The CDR3 sequence is 18 residues long. The CDR3 DNA sequence: TGTGCCAGCAGCTTAAGGGTCCATGGCGGGGGGGCAACAGATACGCAGTATTTT. Its protein is CASSLRVHGGGATDTQYF.

In nucleotides, the CDR3 is TGTGCCAGCAGCCGCAGGACAGACTCCTACGAGCAGTACTTC. It is translated as CASSRRTDSYEQYF. V is TRBV7-9 and J is TRBJ2-7, with a weak D call TRBD1 (6 bases). CDR1 and CDR2 (germline): SEHNR, FQNEAQ (reference sequence). With 5 bases removed from V and 0 bases from J, the gap between germline ends came to 11 bases. The CDR3 is 14 residues long. Together with reference TRBV7-9 and TRBJ2-7, the CDR3 gives the full variable domain: DTGVSQNPRHKITKRGQNVTFRCDPISEHNRLYWYRQTLGQGPEFLTYFQNEAQLEKSRLLSDRFSAERPKGSFSTLEIQRTEQGDSAMYLCASSRRTDSYEQYFGPGTRLTVT.

This clonotype was found a few times. The chain joins TRBV6-4 to TRBJ2-3; 9 bases are shared with TRBD2. The J segment lost 8 bases and the V segment lost 4 bases, leaving 7 bases of the junction unmatched. The CDR3 runs to 14 residues. Germline CDR1 and CDR2: MRHNA and SNTAGT. For the CDR3, the DNA is TGTGCCAGCAGTGGTCTAGCGGGGTCGGGTACGCAGTATTTT. The encoded protein is CASSGLAGSGTQYF.

There are a few counts of this clonotype. The chain joins TRBV5-6 to TRBJ1-2; no reliable D call. The length of the CDR3 is 16 residues. Germline V CDR1 and CDR2: SGHDT, YYEEEE. V was clipped by 2 bases and J by 1 base, with 15 bases between them. CDR3 nucleotides: TGTGCCAGCAGCTTTGGACCAAATTTAGATAACTATGGCTACACCTTC. Its protein is CASSFGPNLDNYGYTF.

This clonotype showed up just a few times. This chain links TRBV12-3 or TRBV12-4 with TRBJ1-1; TRBD1 might be the D (5 bases). The CDR3 is made up of 13 amino acids. V was shortened by 3 bases and J by 5 bases, with 10 bases between the two germline ends. Written as DNA, the CDR3 is TGTGCCAGCAGTTTTGGGGGGGGGACTGAAGCTTTCTTT. This gives the protein CASSFGGGTEAFF.

The chain is built from TRBV5-6 and TRBJ2-7, with D tentatively TRBD2 (5 bases). The CDR3 consists of 13 residues. Germline-derived CDR1 and CDR2 are SGHDT and YYEEEE. V was pared by 8 bases and J by 0 bases, with 12 bases between. CDR3 protein: CASSTGSSYEQYF. DNA of the CDR3: TGTGCCAGTTCGACTGGGAGCTCCTACGAGCAGTACTTC.

The rearrangement links TRBV5-1 to TRBJ2-1; 11 bases are shared with TRBD2. With 4 bases clipped from V and 10 bases from J, the junction kept 13 bases outside the gene matches. Germline values: CDR1 SGHRS, CDR2 YFSETQ. The CDR3 covers 16 residues. CDR3 sequence reads: CASSPETSGASGEQFF. Written as DNA, the CDR3 is TGCGCCAGCAGCCCTGAGACTAGCGGGGCCTCCGGGGAGCAGTTCTTC.

This chain uses TRBV6-2 or TRBV6-3 with TRBJ1-5; D gene unclear. The CDR3 has 12 residues. Trimming shortened V by 2 bases and J by 9 bases, and 8 bases separated the two germline ends. Germline V CDR1 and CDR2: MNHEY, SVGEGT. The CDR3 sequence is CASSYEFRPQHF. The CDR3 DNA reads TGTGCCAGCAGTTACGAGTTTCGGCCCCAGCATTTT.

The chain carries TRBV20-1 and TRBJ1-5; D uncertain. The CDR3 extends over 13 amino acids. V was clipped by 3 bases and J by 2 bases, with 8 bases between them. CDR1 is DFQATT and CDR2 is SNEGSKA in the germline V gene (reference sequence). CDR3 bases: TGCAGTGCTAGCAGCGGGGGCAATCAGCCCCAGCATTTT. This codes for CSASSGGNQPQHF.

V usage is TRBV10-3 and J usage is TRBJ1-4, with D tentatively TRBD1 (5 bases). The CDR3 is 13 residues long. Germline V CDR1 and CDR2: ENHRY, SYGVKD. Deletions cut 6 bases from V and 7 bases from J, with 12 bases between. CDR3 sequence reads: CAISRDLGEKLFF. CDR3 coding DNA: TGTGCCATCAGCCGGGACCTAGGTGAAAAACTGTTTTTT.

This clonotype was picked up a small number of times. The chain links TRBV6-5 to TRBJ1-1, with TRBD1 matching over 9 bases. The V gene end was trimmed by 7 bases and the J gene end by 0 bases; junction bases not matched to a gene: 9. Germline V gives CDR1 MNHEY, CDR2 SVGAGI. The CDR3 totals 16 residues. CDR3 bases: TGTGCCAGCACCCCTGGGACAGGGCACATGAACACTGAAGCTTTCTTT. This translates into CASTPGTGHMNTEAFF.

CDR3: CASSLVLVSYNEQFF. The DNA of the CDR3 is TGTGCCAGCAGCTTAGTCCTGGTCTCCTACAATGAGCAGTTCTTC. The V call is TRBV7-4, the J call TRBJ2-1; D is unresolved. The CDR3 covers 15 residues. The V gene lost 1 base and the J gene lost 0 bases, with 7 bases spanning the gap. CDR1 and CDR2 from the germline V gene are SGHVT and SQSDAQ.

The chain is built from TRBV5-1 and TRBJ2-7, with D possibly TRBD1 on 6 matching bases. Trimming stripped 3 bases from V and 5 bases from J, with 9 bases between. Germline V gene sequence: CDR1 SGHRS, CDR2 YFSETQ. The CDR3 totals 12 residues. CDR3 sequence (DNA): TGCGCCAGCAGCTCCAACAGGGACGAGCAGTACTTC. As protein: CASSSNRDEQYF.